The rows below give T cell receptor beta chains drawn from one sample of a study of blood T cell repertoires in COVID-19. The table came from immunoSEQ multiplex PCR; TCRdb's copy has only in-frame clones and leaves some out. The table records about 110,000 clones, over 80% of them present only once. Sequences were obtained from peripheral blood. The receptors shown here come from a woman in her sixties or seventies with acute or convalescent COVID-19. Each CDR3 is given with its conserved first and last residue. A D gene is named only where the DNA matches it firmly. Clone size is not always given. Where it is, it says once, few, many or a class for expanded clones.

CDR3 DNA: TGTGCCACGGGCCCTAGCGGAACAGATACGCAGTATTTT; CDR3 protein: CATGPSGTDTQYF; clone size: NA; V gene: TRBV6-5; D gene: TRBD2; J gene: TRBJ2-3
CDR3 DNA: TGTGCCAGCAGCCAGGACTATCAGCCCCAGCATTTT; CDR3 protein: CASSQDYQPQHF; clone size: once; V gene: TRBV7-9; D gene: NA; J gene: TRBJ1-5
CDR3 DNA: TGTGCCGTTCGGACTAGCGGGAGAGACAATGAGCAGTTCTTC; CDR3 protein: CAVRTSGRDNEQFF; clone size: NA; V gene: TRBV5-4; D gene: TRBD2; J gene: TRBJ2-1
CDR3 DNA: TGTGCCAGTACAGCGGGGAACTCTGGAAACACCATATATTTT; CDR3 protein: CASTAGNSGNTIYF; clone size: NA; V gene: TRBV28; D gene: NA; J gene: TRBJ1-3
CDR3 DNA: TGTGCCAGCAGCTTGGCACAACAGGGCGGGGAGACCCAGTACTTC; CDR3 protein: CASSLAQQGGETQYF; clone size: NA; V gene: TRBV5-6; D gene: NA; J gene: TRBJ2-5
CDR3 DNA: TGTGCCAGCAGTTTATATACAGGGGGCACTGAAGCTTTCTTT; CDR3 protein: CASSLYTGGTEAFF; clone size: NA; V gene: TRBV28; D gene: TRBD1; J gene: TRBJ1-1
CDR3 DNA: TGCAGTGCTAGTCGTGGGGGGGGAATGAACACTGAAGCTTTCTTT; CDR3 protein: CSASRGGGMNTEAFF; clone size: NA; V gene: TRBV20-1; D gene: NA; J gene: TRBJ1-1
CDR3 DNA: TGTGCCAGCAGCTCGGCACAGGGGGCGCTTTTGACCCAGCATTTT; CDR3 protein: CASSSAQGALLTQHF; clone size: NA; V gene: TRBV5-8; D gene: TRBD1; J gene: TRBJ1-5
CDR3 DNA: TGTGCCAGTACTAGCGGCAGCTCCTACAATGAGCAGTTCTTC; CDR3 protein: CASTSGSSYNEQFF; clone size: NA; V gene: TRBV28; D gene: TRBD2; J gene: TRBJ2-1
CDR3 DNA: TGTGCCAGCAGCCGTGCTGAGGGGGCGGACACTGAAGCTTTCTTT; CDR3 protein: CASSRAEGADTEAFF; clone size: NA; V gene: TRBV7-9; D gene: TRBD1; J gene: TRBJ1-1
CDR3 DNA: TGTGCCAGCAGGGGGGGGCCAGGGGATACGCAGTATTTT; CDR3 protein: CASRGGPGDTQYF; clone size: NA; V gene: TRBV28; D gene: NA; J gene: TRBJ2-3
CDR3 DNA: TGTGCCAGCAGTTCACGACAACTCCCCCAGCATTTT; CDR3 protein: CASSSRQLPQHF; clone size: NA; V gene: TRBV28; D gene: NA; J gene: TRBJ1-5
CDR3 DNA: TGTGCCAGCAGCCTGCTACAGGGTTCCGGAAACACCATATATTTT; CDR3 protein: CASSLLQGSGNTIYF; clone size: once; V gene: TRBV5-6; D gene: NA; J gene: TRBJ1-3
CDR3 DNA: TGTGCCAGCAGCTTTTTAGAGCGGGGGACCCTCACAGATACGCAGTATTTT; CDR3 protein: CASSFLERGTLTDTQYF; clone size: NA; V gene: TRBV9; D gene: TRBD2; J gene: TRBJ2-3
CDR3 DNA: TGCGCCAGCAGCTCGACTATCAAAGAGACCCAGTACTTC; CDR3 protein: CASSSTIKETQYF; clone size: NA; V gene: TRBV5-1; D gene: NA; J gene: TRBJ2-5
CDR3 DNA: TGTGCCAGCAAAAGGCGGACGGGGAATTCACCCCTCCACTTT; CDR3 protein: CASKRRTGNSPLHF; clone size: few; V gene: TRBV6-4; D gene: NA; J gene: TRBJ1-6
CDR3 DNA: TGTGCCAGCAGCTCCGGACTAGCGGGATCCAATGAGCAGTTCTTC; CDR3 protein: CASSSGLAGSNEQFF; clone size: NA; V gene: TRBV7-2; D gene: TRBD2; J gene: TRBJ2-1
CDR3 DNA: TGTGCCAGTAGTCTTTTGGGGGGTGACCAAGAGACCCAGTACTTC; CDR3 protein: CASSLLGGDQETQYF; clone size: NA; V gene: TRBV19; D gene: NA; J gene: TRBJ2-5
CDR3 DNA: TGTGCCTGGAATCAAGTTCGACAGGGTGAAGAGCAGTACTTC; CDR3 protein: CAWNQVRQGEEQYF; clone size: NA; V gene: TRBV30; D gene: TRBD1; J gene: TRBJ2-7
CDR3 DNA: TGTGCCAGTAGTACCCTAGGCCAGGGCCATAGCAATCAGCCCCAGCATTTT; CDR3 protein: CASSTLGQGHSNQPQHF; clone size: few; V gene: TRBV19; D gene: NA; J gene: TRBJ1-5
CDR3 DNA: TGTGCCAGTAGTATCGTAGGCGACTACCAAGAGACCCAGTACTTC; CDR3 protein: CASSIVGDYQETQYF; clone size: NA; V gene: TRBV19; D gene: NA; J gene: TRBJ2-5
CDR3 DNA: TGTGCCAGCTCACCAAGCAGGGGCAATGGCTACACCTTC; CDR3 protein: CASSPSRGNGYTF; clone size: NA; V gene: TRBV18; D gene: NA; J gene: TRBJ1-2
CDR3 DNA: TGTGCCAGCAGCCCCCCGGGACAGGGGCTGTCTGGAAACACCATATATTTT; CDR3 protein: CASSPPGQGLSGNTIYF; clone size: NA; V gene: TRBV28; D gene: TRBD1; J gene: TRBJ1-3
CDR3 DNA: TGTGCCACCCGGACCCGACAGCGTAGTCAGCCCCAGCATTTT; CDR3 protein: CATRTRQRSQPQHF; clone size: once; V gene: TRBV6-5; D gene: NA; J gene: TRBJ1-5
CDR3 DNA: TGTGCCACCAGTTCACCAGATACAATTCAAGAGACCCAGTACTTC; CDR3 protein: CATSSPDTIQETQYF; clone size: NA; V gene: TRBV24-1; D gene: NA; J gene: TRBJ2-5
CDR3 DNA: TGTGCCAGCAGTTCCAACAGGGAAGAGACCCAGTACTTC; CDR3 protein: CASSSNREETQYF; clone size: few; V gene: TRBV28; D gene: NA; J gene: TRBJ2-5
CDR3 DNA: TGTGCCAGCAGCCCCAGGCGGGTAGATACGCAGTATTTT; CDR3 protein: CASSPRRVDTQYF; clone size: NA; V gene: TRBV11-1; D gene: NA; J gene: TRBJ2-3
CDR3 DNA: TGTGCCAGCAGCCCAGGGGCGGAGCGTACCTACAATGAGCAGTTCTTC; CDR3 protein: CASSPGAERTYNEQFF; clone size: NA; V gene: TRBV5-4; D gene: NA; J gene: TRBJ2-1
CDR3 DNA: TGCAGTGCTAGTCGGGGGGACACTGAAGCTTTCTTT; CDR3 protein: CSASRGDTEAFF; clone size: NA; V gene: TRBV20-1; D gene: NA; J gene: TRBJ1-1
CDR3 DNA: TGTGCCAGCAGTCCCCACCGATCTGCGGGAGTTTTCGAGCAGTACTTC; CDR3 protein: CASSPHRSAGVFEQYF; clone size: NA; V gene: TRBV28; D gene: TRBD2; J gene: TRBJ2-7
CDR3 DNA: TGTGCCAGCAGTTACTCCGCGGACAGGGGGGACTATGGCTACACCTTC; CDR3 protein: CASSYSADRGDYGYTF; clone size: few; V gene: TRBV6-5; D gene: TRBD1; J gene: TRBJ1-2